This is a list of T cell receptor beta chains from one sample in a study of CD8+CD57+ T cells in acquired aplastic anemia. TCRdb re-called the reads with MiXCR, one entry per CDR3 protein. The profile covers about 68,000 distinct CDR3 sequences, with around half appearing a single time and about 8% taken by the ten largest. Source material: sorted CD4+, CD8+, or CD8+CD57+ T cells (not recorded which) from PBMCs. These receptors all stem from a human donor in good health, serving as a control. The conserved cysteine and the conserved F or W are not part of the CDR3 here. Fields, in order: V gene, CDR3 protein.

TRBV7-2	ASSFWGSPLH
TRBV4-2	ASSQGFPGELF
TRBV25-1	ASSDWTGNYGYT
TRBV24-1	ATSVGGGTFGELF
TRBV15	ATSRRTADYGYT
TRBV6-2/TRBV6-3	ASSAGQGGKNIQY
TRBV9	ASSPAGGSSYNEQF
TRBV11-3	ASSLVRGADSPLH
TRBV15	ATSRGSAGGYNEQF
TRBV2	ASRDRGTEAF
TRBV13	ASSLGLAGYNEQF
TRBV29-1	SRTHGQGHEQF
TRBV7-3	ASSLIVIYHSRSYNSPLH
TRBV19	ASSVGLAGEETQY
TRBV7-9	ASSLTGGAEQPQH
TRBV7-9	ASSLGGLGSTEAF
TRBV20-1	SARRTAYEQY
TRBV15	ATSTYRGYEQY
TRBV4-1	ASSQTVGGQGYGYT
TRBV7-9	ASSSDRGGYT
TRBV20-1	SASRDGNNSPLH
TRBV7-9	ASSLAGSDYEQY
TRBV6-1	ASSLEDRAQPQH
TRBV2	ASSAEGNTEAF
TRBV20-1	SARSAYPYNEQF
TRBV10-3	AISETGSYEQY
TRBV2	ASSWGQGDEQF
TRBV7-9	ASSPGGRDEQY
TRBV7-9	ASSLERDQPQH
TRBV19	ASSTGTATEAF
TRBV6-2/TRBV6-3	AIRQATGELF
TRBV29-1	SVRQGGYEQY
TRBV7-8	ASSRQTSYLSEAF
TRBV12-3/TRBV12-4	ASSLGAEETQY
TRBV29-1	SVEDNRLCSGANVLT
TRBV24-1	ATYSGVSTDTQY
TRBV25-1	ASMGMAGTDTQY
TRBV9	ASSVRTGNEQY
TRBV7-9	ASSLDFAGRYEKLF
TRBV25-1	ASSEGFLAEAF
TRBV10-2	ASSERGGDYSNQPQH
TRBV15	ATSSLAGTANYEQY
TRBV5-5	ASSFIGTGGSYEQY
TRBV27	ASSLGAGLNTEAF
TRBV5-5	ASSRYREDYGYT
TRBV9	ASSPSGVTNEKLF
TRBV10-3	AINSITNTEAF
TRBV20-1	SATSTRNTQY
TRBV19	ASSIQGTGELF
TRBV20-1	SASGGQGPYEQY
TRBV28	ASSLPGTGGLIHGTEAF
TRBV20-1	SARGRQGIRNTEAF
TRBV6-1	ASSPRGGLEPQH
TRBV10-3	AISGTGSYEQY
TRBV19	ASSHGTASYEQY
TRBV3-1	ASRDLGDGYT
TRBV15	ATSTSGTYSYNEQF
TRBV6-1	ASSLEGLAGGFSYEQY